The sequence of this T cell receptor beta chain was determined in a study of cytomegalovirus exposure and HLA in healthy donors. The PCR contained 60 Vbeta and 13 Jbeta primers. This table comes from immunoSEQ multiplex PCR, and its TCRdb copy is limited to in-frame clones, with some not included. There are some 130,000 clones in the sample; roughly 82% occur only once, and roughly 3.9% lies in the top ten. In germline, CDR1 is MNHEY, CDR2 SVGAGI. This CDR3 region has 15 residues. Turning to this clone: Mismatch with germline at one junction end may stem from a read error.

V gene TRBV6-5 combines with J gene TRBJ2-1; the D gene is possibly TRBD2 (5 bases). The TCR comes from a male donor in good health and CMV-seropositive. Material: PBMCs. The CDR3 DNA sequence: TGTGCCAGCAGTTACTCGGAAGTGGGTGCGGCGGGCGCACTCTTC. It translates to CASSYSEVGAAGALF.